Below, one T cell receptor (beta chain) is given with its context. What this receptor recognizes is not known. Base qualities were left out, and no much larger clone turns up one base away. One collaborating source in Seattle enrolled patients during active infection and followed them longitudinally through the course of disease. The collaborating institutions used their own protocols to collect whole blood in K2EDTA tubes. For TCRbeta analysis, collaborators shipped samples in one of three forms: frozen whole blood, isolated PBMCs, or DNA extracted from either of those sample types. This entry comes from a study of blood T cell repertoires in COVID-19 (dated by TCRdb to about 2020). A note on the overall study: Collaborator samples came from the United States, Italy and Spain and covered acute and convalescent phases of COVID-19. The material from the prospective study consisted of cDNA or gDNA derived from T cells, B-cell-depleted T cells, or PBMCs. The dataset comprised deeply sampled blood TCRbeta repertoires from subjects exposed to, actively infected with, or recovered from COVID-19. The repertoires were made available in a free public database intended to serve as a resource for research on the immune response to SARS-CoV-2. Samples were obtained from the ongoing ImmuneRACE study (first 160 participants) and from roughly 1,300 subjects provided by 6 global collaborators. Sample metadata almost always included a de-identified subject ID, COVID-19 status, age in years and sex. HLA class I and class II types, where available, came from metadata supplied by the sample provider rather than from assay-based typing. Overall study results and their limits: The amount of clinical and demographic metadata varied by source and participant and was provided uncurated.

TCRbeta CDR3 regions were amplified from genomic DNA by means of the immunoSEQ Assay, a bias-controlled multiplex PCR. The source study handled its data this way. The number of nucleated cells in each sample was estimated from the amplification of reference gene primers within the assay. To quantify the absolute abundance of each unique TCRbeta CDR3 rearrangement, sequence reads were collapsed and filtered. For each sample, productive Simpson clonality was calculated by taking the square root of Simpson's diversity index across productive rearrangements. TCRdb mirrors the immuneACCESS table, restricted to in-frame sequences. Some clones are absent from its copies; in checked studies, under half trace to an unresolved V gene, and the reason for the others is unknown. The V and J calls and the clone size are those of that table, but D and trimming were determined from the DNA. This sample comprises around 94,000 clones, 80% to 95% of them detected only once. The ten top clones hold 1.5% to 2.5% of the sample.

The CDR3 covers 19 residues, taking in both the cysteine and the phenylalanine. The only DNA kept is the CDR3, 57 bases in frame from the first base. V loses 0 bases, J loses 0 bases, and the germline ends lie 19 bases apart. Taken from the germline V gene, the CDR1 and CDR2 loops are SGDLS and YYNGEE. Recombination connected TRBV9 to TRBJ1-5; a confident D gene designation cannot be given. The specimen sequenced was peripheral blood. The TCR sequence derives from a woman between 50 and 59 years old with COVID-19, enrolled during active disease. The CDR3 loop reads CASSVASRASYYSNQPQHF. The bases read TGTGCCAGCAGCGTAGCCTCGCGGGCGTCGTATTATAGCAATCAGCCCCAGCATTTT.